One TCR beta chain is described in this entry. The sample is drawn from a study of blood T cell repertoires in COVID-19. Looking at the study overall: Sample material is recorded as cDNA or gDNA derived from T cells, B-cell-depleted T cells, or PBMCs.

How the authors handled the data: Amplification of reference gene primers provided the estimated nucleated cell counts. Using immunoSEQ multiplex PCR, the repertoire was profiled, and TCRdb retains in-frame clones only, with some absent. V, J and clone size derive from that table, while D and trimming were established from the DNA sequence. The sample lists some 110,000 clones; approximately 80% were seen once. The V end lost 2 bases, the J end lost 5 bases, and 12 bases lay between the germline ends. CDR3 length: 14 amino acids. The germline gives CDR1 MNHNS, CDR2 SASEGT. The clonotype was recovered from an older woman with acute or convalescent COVID-19. The sequencing sample was made of peripheral blood. The chain joins TRBV6-1 to TRBJ1-2; D may be TRBD1 (5 bases). The CDR3 coding sequence is TGTGCCAGCAGTGAATCGGTGGGGCTATATGGCTACACCTTC. It yields the protein CASSESVGLYGYTF.